The 16 T cell receptor beta chains below were found in one sample sequenced in a study of naive and memory T cell subsets. TCR cDNA received a 3' ligated oligonucleotide that carried a UMI. The SP2 primer and nested alpha and beta constant region primers amplified ligated cDNA in four rounds. TCRdb fed the 5' RACE reads into MiXCR, producing one record per CDR3 protein. The table includes more than 45,000 distinct CDR3 sequences, 7.2% detected once. The receptors come from a male donor in good health.

This clonotype was observed at least ten times. The chain recombines TRBV29-1 with TRBJ2-5; D is undetermined. This CDR3 comprises 13 residues. Germline CDR1 is SQVTM and CDR2 is ANQGSEA. V was pared by 0 bases and J by 5 bases, with 10 bases between. This chain's CDR3 is CSVEDRAQETQYF. For the CDR3, the DNA is TGCAGCGTTGAAGATCGGGCCCAGGAGACCCAGTACTTC.

This clonotype was picked up many times. This sequence joins TRBV5-1 and TRBJ1-4; D not resolved. In germline, CDR1 is SGHRS, CDR2 YFSETQ. Trimming removed 2 bases from V and 6 bases from J, with 11 bases in between. CDR3 length: 14 residues. CDR3 bases: TGCGCCAGCAGCTTTTTGGGCGGAGATGAAAAACTGTTTTTT. Amino acid sequence: CASSFLGGDEKLFF.

This clonotype was picked up many times. The J gene is TRBJ1-1, the V gene TRBV12-3 or TRBV12-4, with TRBD1 matching 7 bases. V was pared by 5 bases and J by 4 bases, with 7 bases of the junction left unmatched. This CDR3 contains 14 residues. The CDR3, as DNA: TGTGCCAGCAGTAGATCCCAGGGGGGCACTGAAGCTTTCTTT. Translated, it gives CASSRSQGGTEAFF.

In this sample, this clonotype turned up a few times. The chain combines TRBV29-1 with TRBJ2-3; D may correspond to TRBD1 or TRBD2 (5 bases each). V was cut by 6 bases and J by 0 bases, with 13 bases left in between. Germline V gene data show CDR1 as SQVTM and CDR2 as ANQGSEA. This CDR3 comprises 14 residues. The CDR3 coding sequence is TGCAGCGTATCTGGGACGGCTAGCACAGATACGCAGTATTTT. Translated: CSVSGTASTDTQYF.

The genes are TRBV20-1 and TRBJ2-3; tentative D call: TRBD2 (5 bases). The germline V gene encodes CDR1 DFQATT and CDR2 SNEGSKA (reference sequence). Trimming pared 7 bases from V and 0 bases from J, leaving 17 bases between. This CDR3 has 15 amino acids. CDR3 nucleotide sequence: TGCAGTGTTCGGAGGCGGGCCACTAGCACAGATACGCAGTATTTT. Protein: CSVRRRATSTDTQYF.

This clonotype was observed at least ten times. The rearrangement links TRBV7-9 to TRBJ2-7; 13 bases agree with TRBD2. Trimming took 1 base from V and 5 from J; bases not matched to a gene: 8. The germline V gene has CDR1 SEHNR and CDR2 FQNEAQ (reference sequence). This CDR3 region has 17 residues. The chain's CDR3 is CASSLGGTSGISHEQYF. CDR3 in DNA: TGTGCCAGCAGCTTAGGTGGGACTAGCGGGATTTCCCACGAGCAGTACTTC.

This clonotype was seen repeatedly, ten times or more. V usage is TRBV20-1 and J usage is TRBJ2-5, with unresolved D. With 5 bases removed from V and 4 bases from J, the gap between germline ends came to 5 bases. CDR1 DFQATT and CDR2 SNEGSKA come from the germline V gene (reference sequence). The CDR3 contains 10 residues. The CDR3 reads CSALRETQYF. The CDR3 DNA is TGCAGTGCTCTCAGAGAGACCCAGTACTTC.

Many counts were recorded for this clonotype. The rearrangement joins TRBV5-1 to TRBJ1-1; D call uncertain. The V gene's germline CDR1 is SGHRS and CDR2 YFSETQ. The ends were cut back, 1 base at V and 1 base at J, with 5 bases in the middle. This CDR3 comprises 13 residues. The CDR3 DNA sequence: TGCGCCAGCAGCTTGACCCCGAACACTGAAGCTTTCTTT. As protein: CASSLTPNTEAFF. Based on the CDR3 plus reference TRBV5-1 and TRBJ1-1, the full variable domain is KAGVTQTPRYLIKTRGQQVTLSCSPISGHRSVSWYQQTPGQGLQFLFEYFSETQRNKGNFPGRFSGRQFSNSRSEMNVSTLELGDSALYLCASSLTPNTEAFFGQGTRLTVV.

The chain joins TRBV20-1 to TRBJ2-1; D is uncertain. Germline V gene data show CDR1 as DFQATT and CDR2 as SNEGSKA (reference sequence). CDR3 size: 13 residues. V lost 5 bases and J lost 4, with 12 bases in between. The CDR3 DNA reads as TGCAGTGCTCCCGACCAAGAGTACAATGAGCAGTTCTTC. As protein: CSAPDQEYNEQFF.

This clonotype was counted many times. Its ends do not fully match the called genes, so a read error is possible. J is TRBJ1-1 and V is TRBV11-2, with a tentative D call TRBD1 (5 bases). Germline V CDR1 and CDR2: SGHAT, FQNNGV. This CDR3 has 15 amino acids. The CDR3 is CASSLRTEGNSEAFF. DNA for the CDR3: TGTGCCAGCAGCTTAAGGACCGAGGGGAACAGTGAAGCTTTCTTT.

The chain couples TRBV6-1 to TRBJ2-1; D is tentatively TRBD1 or TRBD2 (5 bases each). The CDR3 covers 12 residues. V shed 3 bases and J shed 15 bases, with 15 bases lying between them. Germline values: CDR1 MNHNS, CDR2 SASEGT. CDR3 amino acids: CASSEGPLLLFF. CDR3 sequence (DNA): TGTGCCAGCAGTGAGGGACCCCTCCTTCTGTTCTTC.

This clonotype occurred a few times. The chain uses TRBV7-9 and TRBJ1-2; the D is unclear. Trimming stripped 4 bases from V and 2 bases from J, with 8 bases between. This CDR3 spans 13 amino acids. Germline CDR1 reads SEHNR; CDR2 reads FQNEAQ (reference sequence). In DNA form, the CDR3 reads TGTGCCAGCAGCTCGAATCCAAACTATGGCTACACCTTC. Translation: CASSSNPNYGYTF. Combining the CDR3 with reference TRBV7-9 and TRBJ1-2 gives the whole variable domain DTGVSQNPRHKITKRGQNVTFRCDPISEHNRLYWYRQTLGQGPEFLTYFQNEAQLEKSRLLSDRFSAERPKGSFSTLEIQRTEQGDSAMYLCASSSNPNYGYTFGSGTRLTVV.

This chain connects TRBV6-5 to TRBJ2-5; D might be TRBD2 (6 bases). The CDR3 length is 15 residues. Germline assignment: CDR1 MNHEY and CDR2 SVGAGI. Trimming pared 2 bases from V and 4 bases from J, leaving 14 bases between. In DNA, the CDR3 is TGTGCCAGCAGTTACGGGGGAACGGAGGGAGAGACCCAGTACTTC. This translates into CASSYGGTEGETQYF.

This clonotype has ten or more counts. The chain uses TRBV2 and TRBJ2-1; 11 bases line up with TRBD2. Per germline, CDR1 SNHLY and CDR2 FYNNEI. The CDR3 covers 15 residues. After removal of 6 bases from V and 2 bases from J, the junction contained 3 bases not matched to a gene. CDR3 sequence: CASRGTSGPYNEQFF. CDR3 DNA sequence: TGTGCCAGCAGGGGGACTAGCGGCCCCTACAATGAGCAGTTCTTC.

The table lists this clonotype with many counts. The gene calls are TRBV7-2 and TRBJ2-1; 11 nucleotides line up with TRBD2. V gave up 2 bases and J gave up 7 bases; unmatched junction bases: 10. This CDR3 region has 17 residues. Looked up from germline, CDR1 is SGHTA and CDR2 is FQGNSA. CDR3: CASSLRGLAGGYNEQFF. The CDR3 DNA sequence: TGTGCCAGCAGCTTAAGAGGGCTAGCGGGGGGATATAATGAGCAGTTCTTC.

This clonotype has a count of ten or more. The CDR3 sequence: CASSSLAGVVKNIQYF. CDR3 sequence (DNA): TGTGCCAGCAGTTCTCTAGCGGGAGTGGTCAAAAACATTCAGTACTTC. J is TRBJ2-4 and V is TRBV6-6; 10 bases align to TRBD2. J was trimmed by 3 bases and V by 4 bases; bases with no gene match: 6. The CDR3 spans 16 residues. Germline values: CDR1 MNHNY, CDR2 SVGAGI (reference sequence).